This TCR beta chain was captured in a study of identical twins. A universal primer site was created by template switching, with the cDNA bearing unique molecular identifiers. TCRdb recomputed calls from the 5' RACE reads with MiXCR, one row per CDR3 protein. The data show 650,000 to 800,000 distinct CDR3 sequences, 8.5% to 9% seen once. Notes on the study in general: Surplus twin overlap in beta out-of-frame sequences was less pronounced. High-abundance cord blood beta clonotypes had fewer insertions; memory repertoires showed none.

The V gene's germline CDR1 is DFQATT and CDR2 SNEGSKA (reference sequence). The CDR3 covers 15 residues. V was cut by 1 base and J by 4 bases, with 13 bases left in between. In its sample, this clonotype was seen many times. Its matching antigen is unknown. The data were also submitted as part of a second study, on yellow fever vaccine responses in identical twins. That investigation notes: Reportedly, the T cell response mounted by twins to vaccine seemed partly convergent, partly personalized.

The chain couples TRBV20-1 to TRBJ1-4; D possibly corresponds to TRBD1 (5 bases). The sample consisted of PBMCs. The receptor comes from a young woman in good health. In DNA, the CDR3 is TGCAGTGCTAGAGCCCGAGACAGATATAATGAAAAACTGTTTTTT. Protein: CSARARDRYNEKLFF.